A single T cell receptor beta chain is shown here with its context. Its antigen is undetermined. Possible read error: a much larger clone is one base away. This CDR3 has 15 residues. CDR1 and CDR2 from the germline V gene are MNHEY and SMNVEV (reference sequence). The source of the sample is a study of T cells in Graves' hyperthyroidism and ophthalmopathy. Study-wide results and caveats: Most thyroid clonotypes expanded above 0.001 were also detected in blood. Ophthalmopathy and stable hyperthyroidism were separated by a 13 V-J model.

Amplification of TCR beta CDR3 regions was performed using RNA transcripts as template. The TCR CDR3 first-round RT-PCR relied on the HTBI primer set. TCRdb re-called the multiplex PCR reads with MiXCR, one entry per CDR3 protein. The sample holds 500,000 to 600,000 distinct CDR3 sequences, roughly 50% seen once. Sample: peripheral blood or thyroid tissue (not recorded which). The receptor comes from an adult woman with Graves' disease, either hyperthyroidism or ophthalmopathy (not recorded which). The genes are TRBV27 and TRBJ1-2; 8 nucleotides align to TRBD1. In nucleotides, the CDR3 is TGTGCCAGCAGCACCACAGGGGGAAGTAACCATGGCTACACCTTC. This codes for CASSTTGGSNHGYTF.